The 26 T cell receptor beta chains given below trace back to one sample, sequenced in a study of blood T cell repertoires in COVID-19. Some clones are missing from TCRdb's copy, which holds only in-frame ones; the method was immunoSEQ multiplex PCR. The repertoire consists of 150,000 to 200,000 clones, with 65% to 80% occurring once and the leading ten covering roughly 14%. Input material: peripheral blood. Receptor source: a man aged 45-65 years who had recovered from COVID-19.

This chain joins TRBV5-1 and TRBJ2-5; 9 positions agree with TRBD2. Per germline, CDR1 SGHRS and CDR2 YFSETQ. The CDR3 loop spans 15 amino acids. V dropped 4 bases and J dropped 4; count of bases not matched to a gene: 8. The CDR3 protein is CASSPIAGAVETQYF. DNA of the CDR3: TGCGCCAGCAGCCCCATAGCGGGAGCGGTAGAGACCCAGTACTTC.

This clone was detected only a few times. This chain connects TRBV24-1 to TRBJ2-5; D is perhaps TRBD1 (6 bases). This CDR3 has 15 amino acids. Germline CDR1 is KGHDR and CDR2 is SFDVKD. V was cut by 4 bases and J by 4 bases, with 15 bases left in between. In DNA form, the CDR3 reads TGTGCCACCAGTGACTCCCGGACAGTCGGAGAGACCCAGTACTTC. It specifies CATSDSRTVGETQYF.

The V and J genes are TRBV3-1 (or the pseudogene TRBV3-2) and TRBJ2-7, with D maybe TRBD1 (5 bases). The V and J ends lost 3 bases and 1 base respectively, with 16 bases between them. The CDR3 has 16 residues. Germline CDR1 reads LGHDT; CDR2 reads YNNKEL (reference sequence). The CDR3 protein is CASSHKSDNWSYEQYF. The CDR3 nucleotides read TGTGCCAGCAGCCATAAATCGGACAATTGGTCCTACGAGCAGTACTTC.

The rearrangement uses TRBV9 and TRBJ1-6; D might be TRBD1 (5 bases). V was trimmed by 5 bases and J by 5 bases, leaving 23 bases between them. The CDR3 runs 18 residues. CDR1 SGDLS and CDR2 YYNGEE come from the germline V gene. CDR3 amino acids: CASSATARQHRDNSPLHF. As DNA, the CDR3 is TGTGCCAGCAGTGCCACCGCCAGACAGCATAGGGATAATTCACCCCTCCACTTT.

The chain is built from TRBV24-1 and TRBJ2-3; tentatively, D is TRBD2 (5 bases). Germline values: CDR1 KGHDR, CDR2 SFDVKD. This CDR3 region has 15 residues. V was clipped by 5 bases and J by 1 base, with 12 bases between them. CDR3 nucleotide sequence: TGTGCCACCAGTGTGCCGACGGAGGGCACAGATACGCAGTATTTT. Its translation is CATSVPTEGTDTQYF.

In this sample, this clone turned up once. The DNA of the CDR3 is TGTGCCAGTAGTATCTTAGGGACACGCTATGGCTACACCTTC. Translating it yields CASSILGTRYGYTF. The genes are TRBV19 and TRBJ1-2; the D gene is possibly TRBD1 (6 bases). Trimming took 3 bases from V and 4 from J, leaving 12 bases between them. Germline CDR1 reads LNHDA; CDR2 reads SQIVND (reference sequence). The CDR3 runs 14 residues. The whole variable domain, filled in from reference TRBV19 and TRBJ1-2, reads DGGITQSPKYLFRKEGQNVTLSCEQNLNHDAMYWYRQDPGQGLRLIYYSQIVNDFQKGDIAEGYSVSREKKESFPLTVTSAQKNPTAFYLCASSILGTRYGYTFGSGTRLTVV.

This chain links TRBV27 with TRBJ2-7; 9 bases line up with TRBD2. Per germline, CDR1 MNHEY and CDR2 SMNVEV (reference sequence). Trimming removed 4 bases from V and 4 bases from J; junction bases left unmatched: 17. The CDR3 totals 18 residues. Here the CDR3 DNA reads TGTGCCAGCAGTTCCTGGCAGGTGATTAGCGGGAGCAAATACGAGCAGTACTTC. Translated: CASSSWQVISGSKYEQYF.

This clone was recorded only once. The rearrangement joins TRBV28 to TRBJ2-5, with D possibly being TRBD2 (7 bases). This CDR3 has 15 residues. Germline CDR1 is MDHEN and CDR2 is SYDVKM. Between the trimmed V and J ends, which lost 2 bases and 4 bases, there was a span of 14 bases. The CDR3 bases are TGTGCCAGCAGTTTAGGGGCGGGGGCCCGAGAGACCCAGTACTTC. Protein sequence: CASSLGAGARETQYF.

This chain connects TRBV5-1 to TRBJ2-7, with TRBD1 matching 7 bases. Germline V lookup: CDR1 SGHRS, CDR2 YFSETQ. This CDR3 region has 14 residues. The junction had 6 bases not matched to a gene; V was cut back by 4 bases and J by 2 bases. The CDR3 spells CASSPTGTTYEQYF. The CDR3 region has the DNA TGCGCCAGCAGCCCGACAGGGACAACCTACGAGCAGTACTTC.

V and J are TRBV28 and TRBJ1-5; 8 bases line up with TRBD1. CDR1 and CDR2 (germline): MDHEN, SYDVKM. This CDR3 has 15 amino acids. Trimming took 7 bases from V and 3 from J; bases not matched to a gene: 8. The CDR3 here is CASIPSDRDNQPQHF. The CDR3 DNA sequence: TGTGCCAGCATCCCCTCGGACAGGGACAATCAGCCCCAGCATTTT. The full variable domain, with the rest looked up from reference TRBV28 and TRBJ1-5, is DVKVTQSSRYLVKRTGEKVFLECVQDMDHENMFWYRQDPGLGLRLIYFSYDVKMKEKGDIPEGYSVSREKKERFSLILESASTNQTSMYLCASIPSDRDNQPQHFGDGTRLSIL.

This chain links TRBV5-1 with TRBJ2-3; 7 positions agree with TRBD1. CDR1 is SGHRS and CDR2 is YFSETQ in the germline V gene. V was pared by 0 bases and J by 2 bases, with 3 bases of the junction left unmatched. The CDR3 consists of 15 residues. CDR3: CASSLEGQTTDTQYF. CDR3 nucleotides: TGCGCCAGCAGCTTGGAGGGACAGACCACAGATACGCAGTATTTT.

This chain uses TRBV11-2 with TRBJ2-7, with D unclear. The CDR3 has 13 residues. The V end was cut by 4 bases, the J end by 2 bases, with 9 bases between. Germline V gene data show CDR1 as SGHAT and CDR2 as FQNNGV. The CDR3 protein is CASSYLSAYEQYF. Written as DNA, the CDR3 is TGTGCCAGCAGCTACCTCTCGGCCTACGAGCAGTACTTC.

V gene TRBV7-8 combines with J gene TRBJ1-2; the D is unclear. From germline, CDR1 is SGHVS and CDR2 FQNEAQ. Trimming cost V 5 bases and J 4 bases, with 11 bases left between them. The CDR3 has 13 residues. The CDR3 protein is CASSPDTIYGYTF. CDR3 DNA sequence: TGTGCCAGCAGCCCAGACACGATCTATGGCTACACCTTC.

CDR3 sequence: CASSPGGQGNTGELFF. CDR3 nucleotides: TGTGCCAGCAGCCCCGGGGGACAGGGAAACACCGGGGAGCTGTTTTTT. The V call is TRBV7-3, the J call TRBJ2-2; 9 nucleotides line up with TRBD1. V dropped 5 bases and J dropped 2; count of bases not matched to a gene: 6. The germline V gene encodes CDR1 SGHTA and CDR2 FQGTGA. This CDR3 spans 16 amino acids.

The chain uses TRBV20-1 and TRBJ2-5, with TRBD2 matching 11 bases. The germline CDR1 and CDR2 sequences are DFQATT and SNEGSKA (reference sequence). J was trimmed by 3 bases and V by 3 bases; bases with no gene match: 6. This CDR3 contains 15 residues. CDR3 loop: CSASIAGGPEETQYF. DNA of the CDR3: TGCAGTGCTAGTATAGCGGGAGGGCCGGAAGAGACCCAGTACTTC.

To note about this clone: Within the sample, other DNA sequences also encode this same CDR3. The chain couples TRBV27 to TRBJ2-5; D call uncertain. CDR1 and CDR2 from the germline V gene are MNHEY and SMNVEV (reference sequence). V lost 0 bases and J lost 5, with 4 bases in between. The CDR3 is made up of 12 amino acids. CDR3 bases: TGTGCCAGCAGTTTATCGGGCGAGACCCAGTACTTC. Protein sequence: CASSLSGETQYF.

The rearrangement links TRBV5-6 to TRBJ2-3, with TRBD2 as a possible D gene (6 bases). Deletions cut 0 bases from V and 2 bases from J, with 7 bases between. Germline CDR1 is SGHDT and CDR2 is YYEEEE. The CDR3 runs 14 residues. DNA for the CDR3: TGTGCCAGCAGCTTGGTGGACTACACAGATACGCAGTATTTT. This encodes CASSLVDYTDTQYF.

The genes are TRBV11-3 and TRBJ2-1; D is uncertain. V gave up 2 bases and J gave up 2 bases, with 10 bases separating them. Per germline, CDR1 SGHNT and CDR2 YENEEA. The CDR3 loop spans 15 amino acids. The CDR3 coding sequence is TGTGCCAGCAGCTTAACCCTGACAACCTACAATGAGCAGTTCTTC. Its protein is CASSLTLTTYNEQFF.

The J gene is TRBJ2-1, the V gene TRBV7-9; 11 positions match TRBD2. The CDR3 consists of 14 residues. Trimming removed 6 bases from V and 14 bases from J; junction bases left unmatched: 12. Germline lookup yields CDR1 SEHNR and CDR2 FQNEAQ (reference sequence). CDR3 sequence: CASRPNLTSGIKFF. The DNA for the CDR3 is TGTGCCAGCAGACCCAACTTGACTAGCGGGATAAAGTTCTTC.

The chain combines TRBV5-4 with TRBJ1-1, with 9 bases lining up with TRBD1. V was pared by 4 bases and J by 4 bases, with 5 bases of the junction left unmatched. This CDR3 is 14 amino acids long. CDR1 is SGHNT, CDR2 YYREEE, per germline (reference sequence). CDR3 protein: CASSQDRGTTEAFF. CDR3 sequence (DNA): TGTGCCAGCAGCCAGGACAGGGGTACCACTGAAGCTTTCTTT.

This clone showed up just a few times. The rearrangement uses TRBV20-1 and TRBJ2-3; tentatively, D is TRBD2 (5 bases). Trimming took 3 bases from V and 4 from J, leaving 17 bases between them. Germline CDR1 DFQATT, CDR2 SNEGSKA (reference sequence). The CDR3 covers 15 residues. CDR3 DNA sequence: TGCAGTGCTAGTCTGTCGGGGTCAGTCGCAGATACGCAGTATTTT. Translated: CSASLSGSVADTQYF.

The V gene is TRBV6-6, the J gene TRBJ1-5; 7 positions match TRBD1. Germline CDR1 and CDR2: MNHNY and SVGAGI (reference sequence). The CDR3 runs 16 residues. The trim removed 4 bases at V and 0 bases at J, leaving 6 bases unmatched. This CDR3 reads CASSSLNRGSNQPQHF. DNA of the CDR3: TGTGCCAGCAGTTCCTTGAACAGGGGTAGCAATCAGCCCCAGCATTTT.

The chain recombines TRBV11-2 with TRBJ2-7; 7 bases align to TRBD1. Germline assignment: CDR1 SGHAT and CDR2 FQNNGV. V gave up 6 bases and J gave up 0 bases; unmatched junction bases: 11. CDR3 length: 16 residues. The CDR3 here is CASSSGQFYYSYEQYF. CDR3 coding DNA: TGTGCCAGCAGTTCGGGACAGTTTTATTACTCCTACGAGCAGTACTTC.

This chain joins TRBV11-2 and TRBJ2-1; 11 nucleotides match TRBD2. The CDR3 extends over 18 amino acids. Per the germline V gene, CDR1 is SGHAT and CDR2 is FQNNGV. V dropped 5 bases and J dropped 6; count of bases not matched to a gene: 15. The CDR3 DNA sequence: TGTGCCAGCAGCCCGATGGGCTTGTTTAGCGGGAGGGCCAATGAGCAGTTCTTC. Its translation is CASSPMGLFSGRANEQFF.

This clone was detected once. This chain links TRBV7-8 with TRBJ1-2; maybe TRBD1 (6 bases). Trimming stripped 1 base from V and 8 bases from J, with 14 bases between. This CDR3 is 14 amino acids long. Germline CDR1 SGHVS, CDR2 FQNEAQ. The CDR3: CASSLVAGGDGYTF. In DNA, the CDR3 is TGTGCCAGCAGCTTAGTGGCGGGGGGCGACGGCTACACCTTC.

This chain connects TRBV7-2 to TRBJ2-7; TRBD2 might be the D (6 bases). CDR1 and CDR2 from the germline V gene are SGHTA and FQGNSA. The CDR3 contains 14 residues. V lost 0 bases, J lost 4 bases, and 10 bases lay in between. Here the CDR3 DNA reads TGTGCCAGCAGCTTAGCACCTAGCGCTTACGAGCAGTACTTC. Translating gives CASSLAPSAYEQYF.